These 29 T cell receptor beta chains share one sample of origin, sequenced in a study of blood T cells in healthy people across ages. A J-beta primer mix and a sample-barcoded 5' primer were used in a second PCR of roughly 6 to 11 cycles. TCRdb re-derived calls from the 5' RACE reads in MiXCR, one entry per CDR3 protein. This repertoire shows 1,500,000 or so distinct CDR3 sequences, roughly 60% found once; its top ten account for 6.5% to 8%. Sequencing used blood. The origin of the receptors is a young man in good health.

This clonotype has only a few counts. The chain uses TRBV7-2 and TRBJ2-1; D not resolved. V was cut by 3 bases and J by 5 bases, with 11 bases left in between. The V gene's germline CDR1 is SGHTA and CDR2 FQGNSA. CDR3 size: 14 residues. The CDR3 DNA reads TGTGCCAGCAGCTTTTACGGCACGCACAATGAGCAGTTCTTC. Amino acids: CASSFYGTHNEQFF.

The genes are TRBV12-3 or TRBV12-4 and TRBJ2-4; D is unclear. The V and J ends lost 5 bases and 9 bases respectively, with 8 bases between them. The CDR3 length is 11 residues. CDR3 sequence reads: CASSKLGIQYF. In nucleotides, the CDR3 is TGTGCCAGCAGTAAATTAGGCATTCAGTACTTC.

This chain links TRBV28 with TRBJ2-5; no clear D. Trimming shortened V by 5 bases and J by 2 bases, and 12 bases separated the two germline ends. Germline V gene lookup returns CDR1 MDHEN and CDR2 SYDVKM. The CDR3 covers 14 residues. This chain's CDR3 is CASSPRVQQETQYF. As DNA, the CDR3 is TGTGCCAGCAGTCCCCGGGTCCAGCAAGAGACCCAGTACTTC.

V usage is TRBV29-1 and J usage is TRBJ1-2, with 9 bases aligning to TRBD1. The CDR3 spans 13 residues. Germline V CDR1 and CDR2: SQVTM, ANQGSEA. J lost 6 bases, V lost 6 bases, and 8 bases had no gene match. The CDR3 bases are TGCAGCGTCGCCGGGACAGGGAAAAATGGCTACACCTTC. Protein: CSVAGTGKNGYTF.

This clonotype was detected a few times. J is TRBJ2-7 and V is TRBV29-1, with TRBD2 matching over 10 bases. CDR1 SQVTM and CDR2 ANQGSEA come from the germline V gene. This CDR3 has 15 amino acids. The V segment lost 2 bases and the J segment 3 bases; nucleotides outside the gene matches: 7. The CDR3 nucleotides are TGCAGCGTTGAAACTTTTCCTAGCGGGAGCTACGAGCAGTACTTC. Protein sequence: CSVETFPSGSYEQYF.

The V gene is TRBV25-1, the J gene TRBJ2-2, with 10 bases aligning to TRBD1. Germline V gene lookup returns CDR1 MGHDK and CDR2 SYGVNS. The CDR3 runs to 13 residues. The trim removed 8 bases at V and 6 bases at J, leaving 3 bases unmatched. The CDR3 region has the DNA TGTGCCAGCGGGGGACAGGGGTCCGGGGAGCTGTTTTTT. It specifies CASGGQGSGELFF.

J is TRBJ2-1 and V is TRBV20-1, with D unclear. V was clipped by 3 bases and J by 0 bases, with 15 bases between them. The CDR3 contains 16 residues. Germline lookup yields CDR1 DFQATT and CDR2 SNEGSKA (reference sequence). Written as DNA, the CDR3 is TGCAGTGCTAGTGGTAGCTTTTCTAGCTCCTACAATGAGCAGTTCTTC. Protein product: CSASGSFSSSYNEQFF.

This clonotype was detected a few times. The CDR3 reads CASSTTGQIETQYF. CDR3 DNA: TGTGCCAGCAGCACCACGGGACAGATAGAGACCCAGTACTTC. The V gene is TRBV7-9, the J gene TRBJ2-5, with 7 bases aligning to TRBD1. With 5 bases clipped from V and 4 bases from J, the junction kept 7 bases outside the gene matches. Germline V lookup: CDR1 SEHNR, CDR2 FQNEAQ (reference sequence). The CDR3 loop spans 14 amino acids.

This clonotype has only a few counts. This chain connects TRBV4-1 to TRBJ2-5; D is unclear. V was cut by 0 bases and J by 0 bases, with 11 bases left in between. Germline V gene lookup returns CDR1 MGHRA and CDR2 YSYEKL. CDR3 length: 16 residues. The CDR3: CASSQEPSLYQETQYF. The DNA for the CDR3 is TGCGCCAGCAGCCAAGAGCCCAGCCTGTACCAAGAGACCCAGTACTTC.

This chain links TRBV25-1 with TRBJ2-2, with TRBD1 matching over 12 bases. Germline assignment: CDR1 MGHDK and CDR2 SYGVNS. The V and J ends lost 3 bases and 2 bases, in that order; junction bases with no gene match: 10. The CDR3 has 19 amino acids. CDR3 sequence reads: CASSDPGTGGVLNTGELFF. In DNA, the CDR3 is TGTGCCAGCAGTGATCCCGGGACAGGGGGCGTCCTTAACACCGGGGAGCTGTTTTTT.

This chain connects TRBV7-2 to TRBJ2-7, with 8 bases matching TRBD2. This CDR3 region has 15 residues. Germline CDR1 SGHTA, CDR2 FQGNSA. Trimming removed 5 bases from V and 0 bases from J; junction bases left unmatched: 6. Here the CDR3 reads CASSTAGVSSYEQYF. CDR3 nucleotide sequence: TGTGCCAGCAGCACAGCGGGGGTAAGCTCCTACGAGCAGTACTTC.

This chain's CDR3 is CASSSVGSRVRSPLHF. In DNA, the CDR3 is TGTGCCAGCAGCTCGGTCGGGAGCAGGGTTCGCTCACCCCTCCACTTT. The chain recombines TRBV7-9 with TRBJ1-6; D might be TRBD1 (5 bases). V was cut by 4 bases and J by 10 bases, with 20 bases left in between. The CDR3 extends over 16 amino acids. From germline, CDR1 is SEHNR and CDR2 FQNEAQ (reference sequence).

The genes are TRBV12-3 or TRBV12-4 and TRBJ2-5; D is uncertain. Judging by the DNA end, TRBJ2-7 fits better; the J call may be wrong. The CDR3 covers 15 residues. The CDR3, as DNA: TGTGCCAGCAGTCCCTACAGTCAGTGGTCCTACGAGCAGTACTTC. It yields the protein CASSPYSQWSYEQYF.

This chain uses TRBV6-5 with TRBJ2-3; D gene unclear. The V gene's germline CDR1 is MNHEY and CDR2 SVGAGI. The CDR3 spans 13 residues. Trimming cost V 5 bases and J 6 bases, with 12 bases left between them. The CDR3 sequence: CASSDAESDTQYF. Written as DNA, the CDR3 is TGTGCCAGCAGTGACGCCGAAAGTGATACGCAGTATTTT.

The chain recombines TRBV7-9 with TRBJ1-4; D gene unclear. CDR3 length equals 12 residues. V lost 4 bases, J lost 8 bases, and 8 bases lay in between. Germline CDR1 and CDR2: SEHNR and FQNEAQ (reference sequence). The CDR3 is CASSYLNEKLFF. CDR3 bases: TGTGCCAGCAGCTATCTAAACGAAAAACTGTTTTTT.

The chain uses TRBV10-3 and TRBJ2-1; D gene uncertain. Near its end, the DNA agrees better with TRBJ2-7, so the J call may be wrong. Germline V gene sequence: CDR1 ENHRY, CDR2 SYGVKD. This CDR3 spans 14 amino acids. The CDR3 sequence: CAISESRGYNEQYF. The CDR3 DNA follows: TGTGCCATCAGTGAGTCGCGTGGGTACAATGAGCAGTACTTC.

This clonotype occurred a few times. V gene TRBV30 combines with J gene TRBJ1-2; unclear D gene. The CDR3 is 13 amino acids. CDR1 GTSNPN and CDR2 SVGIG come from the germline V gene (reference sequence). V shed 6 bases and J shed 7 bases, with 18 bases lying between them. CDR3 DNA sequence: TGTGCCTGCCAGGAAGACCGGAGAGGTGGCTACACCTTC. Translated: CACQEDRRGGYTF.

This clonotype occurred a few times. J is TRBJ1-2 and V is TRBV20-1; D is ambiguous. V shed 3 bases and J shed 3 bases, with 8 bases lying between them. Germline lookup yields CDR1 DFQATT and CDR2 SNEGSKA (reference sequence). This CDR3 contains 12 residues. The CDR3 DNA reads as TGCAGTGCTAGGTGGGCTCACTATGGCTACACCTTC. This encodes CSARWAHYGYTF.

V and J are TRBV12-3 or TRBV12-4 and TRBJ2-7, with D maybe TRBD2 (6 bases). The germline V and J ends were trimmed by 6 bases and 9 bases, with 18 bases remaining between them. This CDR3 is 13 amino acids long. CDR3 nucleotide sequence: TGTGCCAGCAGCCTTATCGGAGGGAACGTGCAGTACTTC. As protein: CASSLIGGNVQYF.

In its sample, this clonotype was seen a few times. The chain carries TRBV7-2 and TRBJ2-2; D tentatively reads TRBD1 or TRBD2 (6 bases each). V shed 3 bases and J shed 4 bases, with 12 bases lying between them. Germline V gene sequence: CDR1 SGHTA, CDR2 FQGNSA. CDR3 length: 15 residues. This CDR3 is CASSFAGDSTGELFF. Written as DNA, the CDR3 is TGTGCCAGCAGCTTTGCAGGGGACTCCACCGGGGAGCTGTTTTTT. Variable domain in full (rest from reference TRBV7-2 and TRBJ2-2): GAGVSQSPSNKVTEKGKDVELRCDPISGHTALYWYRQSLGQGLEFLIYFQGNSAPDKSGLPSDRFSAERTGGSVSTLTIQRTQQEDSAVYLCASSFAGDSTGELFFGEGSRLTVL.

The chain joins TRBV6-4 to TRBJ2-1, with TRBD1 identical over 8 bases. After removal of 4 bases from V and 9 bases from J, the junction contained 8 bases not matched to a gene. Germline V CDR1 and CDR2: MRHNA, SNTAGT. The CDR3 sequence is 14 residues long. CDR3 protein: CASSVRTGSGEQFF. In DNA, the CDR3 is TGTGCCAGCAGTGTGAGGACAGGGAGTGGTGAGCAGTTCTTC.

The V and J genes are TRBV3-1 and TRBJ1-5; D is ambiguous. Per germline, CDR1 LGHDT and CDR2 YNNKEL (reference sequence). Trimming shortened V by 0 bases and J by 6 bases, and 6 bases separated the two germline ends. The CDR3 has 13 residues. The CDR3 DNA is TGTGCCAGCAGCCAAGATATTGGTCAGCCCCAGCATTTT. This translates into CASSQDIGQPQHF.

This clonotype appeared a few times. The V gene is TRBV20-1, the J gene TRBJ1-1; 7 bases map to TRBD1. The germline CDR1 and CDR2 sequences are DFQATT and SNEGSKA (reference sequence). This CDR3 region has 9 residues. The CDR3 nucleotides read TGCAGGTTACAGGGGGAAGCTTTCTTT. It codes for CRLQGEAFF.

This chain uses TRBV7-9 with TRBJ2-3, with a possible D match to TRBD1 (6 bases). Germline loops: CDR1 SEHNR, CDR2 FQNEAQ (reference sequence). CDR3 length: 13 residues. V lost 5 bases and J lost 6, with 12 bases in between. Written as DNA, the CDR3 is TGTGCCAGCAGCGGGGGCTTCTATGATACGCAGTATTTT. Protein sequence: CASSGGFYDTQYF. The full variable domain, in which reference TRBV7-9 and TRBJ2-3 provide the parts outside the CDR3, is DTGVSQNPRHKITKRGQNVTFRCDPISEHNRLYWYRQTLGQGPEFLTYFQNEAQLEKSRLLSDRFSAERPKGSFSTLEIQRTEQGDSAMYLCASSGGFYDTQYFGPGTRLTVL.

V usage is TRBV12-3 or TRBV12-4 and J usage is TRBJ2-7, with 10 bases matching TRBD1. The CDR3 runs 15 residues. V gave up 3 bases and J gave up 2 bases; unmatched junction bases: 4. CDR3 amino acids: CASSFRDRGAYEQYF. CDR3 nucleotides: TGTGCCAGCAGTTTCCGGGACAGGGGCGCCTACGAGCAGTACTTC.

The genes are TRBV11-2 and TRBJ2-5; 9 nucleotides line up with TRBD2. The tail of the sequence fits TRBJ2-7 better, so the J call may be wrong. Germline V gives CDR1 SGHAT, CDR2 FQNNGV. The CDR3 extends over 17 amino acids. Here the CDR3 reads CASSSPVAGENFYEQYF. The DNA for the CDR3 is TGTGCCAGCAGCTCCCCGGTAGCGGGAGAAAATTTTTACGAGCAGTACTTC.

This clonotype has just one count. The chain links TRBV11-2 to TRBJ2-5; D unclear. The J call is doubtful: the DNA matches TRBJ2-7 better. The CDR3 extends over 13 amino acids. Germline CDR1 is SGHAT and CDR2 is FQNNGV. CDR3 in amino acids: CASSRHVTYEQYF. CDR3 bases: TGTGCCAGCAGCCGACACGTAACCTACGAGCAGTACTTC.

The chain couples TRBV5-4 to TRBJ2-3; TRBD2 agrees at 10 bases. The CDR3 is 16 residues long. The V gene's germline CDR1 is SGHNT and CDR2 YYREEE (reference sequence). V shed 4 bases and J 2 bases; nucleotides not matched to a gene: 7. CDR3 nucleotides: TGTGCCAGCAGCAAGATTAGCGGGGGGTACACAGATACGCAGTATTTT. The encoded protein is CASSKISGGYTDTQYF.

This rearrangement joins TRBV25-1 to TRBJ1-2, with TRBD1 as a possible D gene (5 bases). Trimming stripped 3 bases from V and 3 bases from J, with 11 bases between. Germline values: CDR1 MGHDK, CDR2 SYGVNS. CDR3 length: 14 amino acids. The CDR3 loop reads CASSEGGKDYGYTF. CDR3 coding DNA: TGTGCCAGCAGTGAGGGGGGGAAGGACTATGGCTACACCTTC.